Below are 17 T cell receptor beta chains sequenced from a single sample in a study of T cells in narcolepsy. The protocol was immunoSEQ multiplex PCR, while the TCRdb copy is restricted to in-frame clones and leaves out a portion. The sample has about 33,000 clones; roughly 90% are singletons. What was sequenced was CD45RA- memory CD4+ T cells from PBMCs. The source of these receptors is a human donor with narcolepsy.

This chain joins TRBV7-2 and TRBJ1-2; D might be TRBD1 (5 bases). The CDR3 runs to 13 residues. Trimming pared 3 bases from V and 8 bases from J, leaving 13 bases between. Per germline, CDR1 SGHTA and CDR2 FQGNSA. CDR3 loop: CASSLGPAGGYTF. CDR3 coding DNA: TGTGCCAGCAGCTTGGGGCCAGCCGGGGGCTACACCTTC. Using reference TRBV7-2 and TRBJ1-2 for the parts outside the CDR3, the full variable domain is GAGVSQSPSNKVTEKGKDVELRCDPISGHTALYWYRQSLGQGLEFLIYFQGNSAPDKSGLPSDRFSAERTGGSVSTLTIQRTQQEDSAVYLCASSLGPAGGYTFGSGTRLTVV.

CDR3 nucleotide sequence: TGTGCCAGCAGTGACGGACTAGCGGATACAGATACGCAGTATTTT. Amino acid sequence: CASSDGLADTDTQYF. The chain is built from TRBV25-1 and TRBJ2-3; 10 positions match TRBD2. This CDR3 has 15 amino acids. Germline V CDR1 and CDR2: MGHDK, SYGVNS. With 3 bases clipped from V and 3 bases from J, the junction kept 3 bases outside the gene matches.

V and J are TRBV5-5 and TRBJ2-7, with D maybe TRBD2 (6 bases). The CDR3 totals 15 residues. Germline-derived CDR1 and CDR2 are SGHKS and YYEKEE (reference sequence). The germline V and J ends were trimmed by 1 base and 2 bases, with 13 bases remaining between them. CDR3 residues: CASSLKRAATYEQYF. CDR3 nucleotide sequence: TGTGCCAGCAGCTTGAAGCGGGCCGCTACCTACGAGCAGTACTTC.

This clone was picked up a small number of times. The rearrangement uses TRBV2 and TRBJ2-1; 14 nucleotides agree with TRBD2. Germline-derived CDR1 and CDR2 are SNHLY and FYNNEI. The V and J ends lost 4 bases and 6 bases, in that order; junction bases with no gene match: 5. The CDR3 length is 16 residues. CDR3 sequence reads: CASSVEGLAGVNEQFF. The CDR3 nucleotides are TGTGCCAGCAGTGTGGAGGGACTAGCGGGAGTCAATGAGCAGTTCTTC.

The gene calls are TRBV6-1 and TRBJ2-7; TRBD1 matches at 8 bases. From germline, CDR1 is MNHNS and CDR2 SASEGT. CDR3 size: 13 residues. V shed 6 bases and J 3 bases; nucleotides not matched to a gene: 4. In DNA form, the CDR3 reads TGTGCCAGCAGGGACAGGGCCCTCTACGAGCAGTACTTC. This encodes CASRDRALYEQYF.

The rearrangement links TRBV19 to TRBJ2-2, with 7 bases fitting TRBD1. The V and J ends lost 6 bases and 0 bases, in that order; junction bases with no gene match: 4. Germline-derived CDR1 and CDR2 are LNHDA and SQIVND (reference sequence). The length of the CDR3 is 15 residues. This CDR3 reads CASRPDRTNTGELFF. CDR3 bases: TGTGCCAGTAGACCGGACAGGACGAACACCGGGGAGCTGTTTTTT. Filled out from reference TRBV19 and TRBJ2-2, the complete variable domain reads DGGITQSPKYLFRKEGQNVTLSCEQNLNHDAMYWYRQDPGQGLRLIYYSQIVNDFQKGDIAEGYSVSREKKESFPLTVTSAQKNPTAFYLCASRPDRTNTGELFFGEGSRLTVL.

This chain uses TRBV2 with TRBJ1-3; the match to TRBD1 covers 8 bases. CDR3 length equals 16 residues. V dropped 6 bases and J dropped 0; count of bases not matched to a gene: 7. CDR1 and CDR2 (germline): SNHLY, FYNNEI. This CDR3 reads CASSDGQGHSGNTIYF. In DNA form, the CDR3 reads TGTGCCAGCAGCGACGGACAGGGCCACTCTGGAAACACCATATATTTT.

The rearrangement joins TRBV9 to TRBJ2-3; 13 nucleotides line up with TRBD2. The V gene's germline CDR1 is SGDLS and CDR2 YYNGEE. V lost 4 bases, J lost 6 bases, and 8 bases stayed unmatched. This CDR3 is 16 amino acids long. The CDR3 DNA reads as TGTGCCAGCAGCAACCGGACTAGCGGGAGTTTGGATACGCAGTATTTT. This gives the protein CASSNRTSGSLDTQYF.

The gene calls are TRBV4-3 and TRBJ2-5; D is undetermined. Germline V gene lookup returns CDR1 LGHNA and CDR2 YSLEER. The CDR3 spans 13 residues. Trimming took 2 bases from V and 1 from J, leaving 5 bases between them. This CDR3 reads CASSQQVQETQYF. The CDR3 nucleotides read TGCGCCAGCAGCCAACAGGTCCAAGAGACCCAGTACTTC.

V and J are TRBV5-1 and TRBJ2-7; D might be TRBD1 (7 bases). The germline V and J ends were trimmed by 0 bases and 3 bases, with 10 bases remaining between them. The V gene's germline CDR1 is SGHRS and CDR2 YFSETQ. The CDR3 has 14 residues. The CDR3 is CASSLGQGGYEQYF. CDR3 bases: TGCGCCAGCAGCTTGGGACAGGGAGGCTACGAGCAGTACTTC.

The chain combines TRBV7-2 with TRBJ1-2; 9 nucleotides line up with TRBD1. CDR3 length: 16 amino acids. The trim removed 5 bases at V and 4 bases at J, leaving 11 bases unmatched. Germline CDR1 reads SGHTA; CDR2 reads FQGNSA. This CDR3 is CASSATMGQGGYGYTF. The CDR3 nucleotides are TGTGCCAGCAGCGCCACCATGGGACAGGGTGGCTATGGCTACACCTTC.

This clone was recorded once. The chain is built from TRBV19 and TRBJ2-5, with D uncertain. The CDR3 is made up of 15 amino acids. Germline loops: CDR1 LNHDA, CDR2 SQIVND (reference sequence). The V gene lost 8 bases and the J gene lost 0 bases, with 16 bases spanning the gap. This CDR3 is CASEALDRYQETQYF. The CDR3 bases are TGTGCCAGTGAAGCCCTGGACCGGTACCAAGAGACCCAGTACTTC.

The chain is built from TRBV27 and TRBJ2-1; 15 positions agree with TRBD2. The CDR3 is 16 amino acids. Trimming took 5 bases from V and 7 from J; bases not matched to a gene: 6. Germline values: CDR1 MNHEY, CDR2 SMNVEV (reference sequence). As DNA, the CDR3 is TGTGCCAGCAGTCCCGGACTAGCGGGAGGGCGGAATGAGCAGTTCTTC. Amino acid sequence: CASSPGLAGGRNEQFF.

J is TRBJ1-2 and V is TRBV7-2; D ambiguous. V was shortened by 2 bases and J by 7 bases, with 8 bases between the two germline ends. The CDR3 sequence is 12 residues long. The germline V gene has CDR1 SGHTA and CDR2 FQGNSA. CDR3 in amino acids: CASSLLGSGYTF. In DNA, the CDR3 is TGTGCCAGCAGCTTACTAGGGAGTGGCTACACCTTC.

The chain joins TRBV11-1 to TRBJ2-3, with TRBD2 matching 14 bases. The germline V gene encodes CDR1 SGHAT and CDR2 FQDESV (reference sequence). The CDR3 extends over 17 amino acids. With V trimmed by 2 bases and J by 1 base, 2 bases remained unmatched. This CDR3 reads CASSLLTSGGGTDTQYF. The CDR3 coding sequence is TGTGCCAGCAGCTTATTGACTAGCGGGGGGGGCACAGATACGCAGTATTTT.

This clone came up a few times. Other nucleotide sequences from this sample produce the same CDR3. The chain recombines TRBV5-1 with TRBJ2-1; tentative D call: TRBD2 (5 bases). The CDR3 runs to 19 residues. CDR1 SGHRS and CDR2 YFSETQ come from the germline V gene. V was cut by 0 bases and J by 0 bases, with 19 bases left in between. CDR3 bases: TGCGCCAGCAGCTTGGGTTCTGGAGGTTCTCTGAGCTCCTACAATGAGCAGTTCTTC. Its translation is CASSLGSGGSLSSYNEQFF.

The chain combines TRBV19 with TRBJ1-5; D gene unclear. The CDR3 is 15 amino acids. V was cut by 2 bases and J by 2 bases, with 10 bases left in between. Germline V gene data show CDR1 as LNHDA and CDR2 as SQIVND (reference sequence). This chain's CDR3 is CASSIIHPRNQPQHF. CDR3 sequence (DNA): TGTGCCAGTAGTATAATACACCCCCGCAATCAGCCCCAGCATTTT. The full variable domain, completed using reference TRBV19 and TRBJ1-5, is DGGITQSPKYLFRKEGQNVTLSCEQNLNHDAMYWYRQDPGQGLRLIYYSQIVNDFQKGDIAEGYSVSREKKESFPLTVTSAQKNPTAFYLCASSIIHPRNQPQHFGDGTRLSIL.